This T cell receptor beta chain stems from a study of neurological immune-mediated disorders. The time point denotes: longitudinal time-point 3. Germline V CDR1 and CDR2: SGHKS, YYEKEE (reference sequence). Trimming cost V 3 bases and J 6 bases, with 12 bases left between them. This CDR3 has 13 residues. This clonotype was recorded many times. TCRdb independently ran MiXCR on the 5' RACE reads; one entry per CDR3 protein. The table includes some 43,000 distinct CDR3 sequences, 9.5% to 15% detected once. The chain recombines TRBV5-5 with TRBJ1-1; no definite D call. The specimen sequenced was PBMCs. The TCR comes from a male donor with HTLV-1-associated myelopathy (HAM/TSP). The CDR3 loop is CASSSHGLSEAFF. The CDR3 DNA follows: TGTGCCAGCAGCTCCCACGGACTTTCTGAAGCTTTCTTT.